This record looks at one TCR beta chain sequence and its context. This clone was picked up a small number of times. Which antigen it targets is not known. The record has no base qualities; no much larger clone is one base away. At the junction V is shortened by 7 bases and J by 5 bases; bases outside the gene matches: 9. From the cysteine through the phenylalanine, the CDR3 covers 14 amino acids. Left in the record is the CDR3 DNA by itself, 42 bases read in frame from the first base. Based on the germline V gene, the CDR1 and CDR2 sequences are SGHTA and FQGNSA. This sample is part of a study of cytomegalovirus exposure and HLA in healthy donors (dated by TCRdb to 2017 to 2019). General notes on the study: An earlier analysis of approximately 640 of the donors reported 250 to 300 Gb of sequence data and 100 million to 140 million unique TCR beta sequences from 150 million to 200 million T cells. A later analysis re-examined previously published TCR beta repertoires from about 670 donors and added high-resolution HLA genotyping to investigate patterns of TCR occurrence. A handful of DR-DQ haplotypes were handled as single units for association and clustering because linkage in the cohort was strong. To decide whether each TCR beta V gene segment behaved as functional or pseudogenic, an earlier analysis of some 600 of the donors relied on high-throughput TCR beta sequencing. Donor age, sex, ethnicity and CMV serostatus were compiled alongside the repertoire data. An early release covering roughly 600 HLA-typed donors comprised about 300 gigabases of sequencing data and tens of millions of unique TCR sequences. Rather than drawing on any new phenotypic data, the later analysis identified candidate immune exposures from TCR beta sequences and the way those sequences occurred across donors. A later genetic analysis used genome-wide SNP genotypes for about three fifths of the roughly 700 donors, treating that subset as a discovery cohort. The study was designed to test whether signatures of past pathogen exposure could be identified by cataloging public T cell receptors. To predict cytomegalovirus infection status, the study brought together high-throughput TCR immunosequencing, statistical association of individual TCRs with disease status, and machine learning. The genetic ancestry cluster associated with self-reported Caucasian donors included 80% to 90% of the roughly 390 genotyped donors. The number of typed donors differed by locus: 629-630 for A, B, C, DRB1 and DQB1; about 520 for DQA1; about 600 for DPA1; and some 470 for DPB1. In addition to the first cohort of roughly 700 subjects, a separate validation cohort of under 150 different subjects was used. HLA typing included class I and class II loci at four-digit resolution. The study used immunosequencing to profile the T cell repertoires of about 670 subjects and linked those repertoires to cytomegalovirus serostatus. All discovery cohort repertoires had been generated using a single sequencing platform. Among 398 genotyped donors of the cohort, an average of about 240,000 unique TCR beta nucleotide sequences were sequenced per donor, 15% to 20% of them non-productive. Overall results and qualifications from the work: Presence/absence analyses assumed roughly uniform sequencing depth across donors, an assumption that may not hold. V-gene and J-gene trimming of TCR beta chains was associated with a missense DCLRE1C variant in a later genetic analysis, and the association was replicated in an independent cohort. The sequencing pipeline was judged likely to have produced a cluster of highly shared sequence variants as a technical artifact. HLA typing was unavailable for some donors at each locus, so association tests used only the typed subset. Because the 87-base-pair reads could not distinguish some IMGT-functional V segments, including TRBV6-2 and TRBV6-3, those segments were excluded. In a later analysis, several top co-occurrence clusters were reported to appear linked to parvovirus B19, influenza, CMV and Epstein-Barr virus. A later analysis found that most CMV-associated TCR beta chains appeared HLA-restricted, with HLA associations seemingly driven largely by CMV exposure. The study gave a list of about 170 TCR beta chains associated with cytomegalovirus. Most TCR sequences were observed very rarely across donors, whereas some public TCRs were present in many individuals. A later analysis associated roughly 17,000 TCR beta sequences with specific HLA alleles at a false discovery rate of 0.05. Because counts were too low, seventeen rarely observed V segments, including chromosome 9 orphons, were excluded from the earlier analysis of some 540 of the donors. Linkage disequilibrium might explain the correlated functional status among segregating V segments, but an unknown experimental factor could not be ruled out. In an earlier analysis of several hundred of the donors, most TCR beta V segments were observed in productive rearrangements about 90% or about 30% of the time, broadly matching IMGT annotations. When HLA alleles, especially DR and DQ, strongly co-occurred, TCR associations were difficult to assign to individual alleles. Compared with equally common non-associated chains, HLA-associated TCR beta chains in a later analysis were more clonally expanded and had lower generation probabilities. This cohort had only TCR beta chains sequenced, and the lack of alpha or paired-chain data limited which features could be detected. Immune exposure information for the cohort was limited to CMV serostatus. According to a later genetic analysis, donors in an Asian-associated ancestry cluster had fewer N-insertions in productive TCRs than the approximately 610-donor mean. A further reported finding was that TCR beta sequences accurately predicted the HLA-A and HLA-B alleles for most subjects in the first cohort. In a later analysis, the rate of TCR association differed among HLA loci, with DRB1 alleles having the most associated TCRs and HLA-C alleles having the fewest. In vitro tests confirmed that a few of the cytomegalovirus-associated TCR beta chains recognize cytomegalovirus antigens. In both the original and validation cohorts, the classifier was reported to diagnose cytomegalovirus status with high specificity and sensitivity. The authors suggested that the approach could potentially be extended to other disease states and immunological phenotypes.

The library came from the immunoSEQ multiplex PCR assay. A mixture of 60 forward primers for TCR Vbeta segments and 13 reverse primers for TCR Jbeta segments was used in the multiplex PCR. A multiplex PCR assay on genomic DNA amplified the CDR3 region of rearranged TCR beta genes. Amplified TCR beta libraries were sequenced as 87-base-pair reads on the Illumina HiSeq System. In the source study's methods: A later analysis counted tens of millions of unique TCR beta chains across the 550 to 750 repertoires, and approximately 11 million of these chains were shared by at least two donors. Raw reads were error-corrected and collapsed into unique sequences with a nearest-neighbor algorithm that merged closely related sequences to remove PCR and sequencing errors. CDR3 sequences were aligned to IMGT reference sequences to assign V, D and J gene segments. For a sequence to be retained, at least a six-nucleotide match to both a V gene segment and a J gene segment was required. Rearrangements were called productive when the CDR3 lacked stop codons and stayed in frame with V and J; all others were non-productive. Following IMGT convention, CDR3 was defined as the stretch from the second conserved V-encoded cysteine to the conserved J-encoded phenylalanine. Sequences without an unambiguous match to a single V gene segment were excluded from the earlier analysis of almost 600 of the donors. In an earlier analysis of more than 500 of the donors, a V segment was called functional when productive rearrangements were above 56.7%, and segregating when the standard deviation between donors exceeded 5%. To diagnose cytomegalovirus status from the catalog of TCR beta chain sequences, a statistical classification framework was built. In a later analysis, V and J genes were assigned by comparing TCR nucleotide sequences against IMGT/GENE-DB human TR gene sequences. The TCRdist pipeline was used in a later analysis to assign CDR3 sequences and most-parsimonious VDJ recombination scenarios. In a later analysis, each TCR beta chain was defined by its CDR3 amino acid sequence together with its V-gene family, and reads without a unique V-gene family were excluded. In a later analysis, approximately 590 highly shared, low-generation-probability nucleotide sequences were removed to address suspected cross-contamination and a sequencing artifact. A later analysis calculated a clonal expansion index for each public chain from normalized within-repertoire ranks of inferred template counts. In a later analysis, generation probabilities were computed using a VDJ recombination model fitted to out-of-frame rearrangements, and the results were checked against IGoR. In a later analysis, hypergeometric tests were used to score TCR-TCR, TCR-HLA and TCR-CMV co-occurrence, with a repertoire-size bias correction applied to TCR pairs. To estimate false discovery rates, a later analysis permuted the HLA or CMV assignments 20 times. In a later analysis, co-occurring TCRs were grouped with DBSCAN, and TCRdist sequence similarity was added when clustering was performed within HLA-allele-positive subsets. Repertoires with fewer than 30,000 or more than 120,000 public chains, plus five repertoires with anomalous nucleotide sharing, were excluded from co-occurrence clustering. TCRdb carries this immuneACCESS record with in-frame sequences only. Its versions omit some clonotypes, under half of them owing to an unresolved V gene in the studies checked, with the rest unexplained. From that table come the V and J calls and clone size; the DNA was used to work out D and trimming. The table for this sample lists some 180,000 clones; approximately 11% of them were counted only once. 7.5% to 10% of the sample comes from the top ten.

In total, approximately 610 healthy bone marrow donors made up the cohort. Cohort members were all nominally healthy when sampled, although unrecorded immune exposures were likely present. The donor tested CMV seropositive, placing the donor among the roughly 300 seropositive members of the cohort. Each donor provided a peripheral blood sample, and peripheral blood mononuclear cells were used for TCR beta sequencing. Genomic DNA was extracted from the blood cell samples with the Qiagen DNeasy Blood Extraction Kit. The source material was PBMCs. This clonotype was sampled from a man aged 50-60 years in good health and CMV-seropositive. The chain is assembled from TRBV7-2 and TRBJ2-5; TRBD1 agrees with 8 junctional bases. The CDR3 sequence is CASNNAGGRETQYF. The nucleotide sequence reads TGTGCCAGCAACAACGCAGGGGGCCGGGAGACCCAGTACTTC.